This T cell receptor beta chain was sequenced in a study of CD4 T cells in relation to SARS-CoV-2 and coronaviruses. Study details: TCR beta CDR3s were sequenced after roughly ten-day antigen culture of PBMCs. Controls used an HIV-1 Nef peptide pool or no peptide.

The protocol was immunoSEQ multiplex PCR, while the TCRdb copy is restricted to in-frame clones and leaves out a portion. Of around 15,000 clones listed, over 80% are singletons. This CDR3 is built from 15 residues. Germline V gene sequence: CDR1 SGHNT, CDR2 YENEEA. V dropped 3 bases and J dropped 5; count of bases not matched to a gene: 4. CD4+ T cells from unexposed donors were obtained before the COVID-19 pandemic (2011-2018). Isolation of CD4+ T cells took place after around eleven days in culture. To note about this clone: The target antigen is unknown.

Sequencing input: CD4+ T cells from PBMCs, cultured in vitro. The chain uses TRBV11-3 and TRBJ2-1, with 10 bases that match TRBD2. This clonotype originated in a human donor in good health. Here the CDR3 DNA reads TGTGCCAGCAGCTTTCAACTAGCGGGGAACAATGAGCAGTTCTTC. Its protein product is CASSFQLAGNNEQFF.